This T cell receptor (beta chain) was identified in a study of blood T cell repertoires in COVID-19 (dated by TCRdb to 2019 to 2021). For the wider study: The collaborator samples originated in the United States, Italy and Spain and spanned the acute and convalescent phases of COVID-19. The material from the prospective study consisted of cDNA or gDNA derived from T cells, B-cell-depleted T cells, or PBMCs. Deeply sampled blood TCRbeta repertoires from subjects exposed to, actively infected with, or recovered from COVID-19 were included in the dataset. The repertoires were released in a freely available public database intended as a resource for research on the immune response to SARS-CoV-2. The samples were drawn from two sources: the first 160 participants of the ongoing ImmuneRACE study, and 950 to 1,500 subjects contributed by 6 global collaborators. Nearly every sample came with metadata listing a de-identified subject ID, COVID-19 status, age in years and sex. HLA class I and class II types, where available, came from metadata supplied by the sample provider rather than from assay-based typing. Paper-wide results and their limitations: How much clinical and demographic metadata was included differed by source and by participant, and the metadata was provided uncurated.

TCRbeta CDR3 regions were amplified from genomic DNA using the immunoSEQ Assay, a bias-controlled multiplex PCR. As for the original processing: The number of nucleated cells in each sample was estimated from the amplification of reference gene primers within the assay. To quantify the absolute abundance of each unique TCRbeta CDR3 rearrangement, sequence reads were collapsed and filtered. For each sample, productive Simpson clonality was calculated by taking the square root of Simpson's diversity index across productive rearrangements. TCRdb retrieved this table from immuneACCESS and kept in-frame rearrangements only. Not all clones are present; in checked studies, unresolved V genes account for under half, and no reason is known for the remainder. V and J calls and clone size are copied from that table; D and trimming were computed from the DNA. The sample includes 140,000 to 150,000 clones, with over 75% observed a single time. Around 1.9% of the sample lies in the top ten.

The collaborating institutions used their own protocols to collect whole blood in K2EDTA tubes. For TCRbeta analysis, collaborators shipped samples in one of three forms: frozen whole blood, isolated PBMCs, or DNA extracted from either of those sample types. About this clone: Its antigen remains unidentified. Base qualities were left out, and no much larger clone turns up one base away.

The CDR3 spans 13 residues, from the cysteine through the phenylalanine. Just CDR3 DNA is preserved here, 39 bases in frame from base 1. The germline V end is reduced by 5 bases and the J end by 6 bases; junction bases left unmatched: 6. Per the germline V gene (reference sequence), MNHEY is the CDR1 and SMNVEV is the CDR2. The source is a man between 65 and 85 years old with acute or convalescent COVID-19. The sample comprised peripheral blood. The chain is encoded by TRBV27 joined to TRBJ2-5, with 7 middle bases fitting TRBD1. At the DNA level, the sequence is TGTGCCAGCAGTCGGACAGGCTGGCAGACCCAGTACTTC. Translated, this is CASSRTGWQTQYF.